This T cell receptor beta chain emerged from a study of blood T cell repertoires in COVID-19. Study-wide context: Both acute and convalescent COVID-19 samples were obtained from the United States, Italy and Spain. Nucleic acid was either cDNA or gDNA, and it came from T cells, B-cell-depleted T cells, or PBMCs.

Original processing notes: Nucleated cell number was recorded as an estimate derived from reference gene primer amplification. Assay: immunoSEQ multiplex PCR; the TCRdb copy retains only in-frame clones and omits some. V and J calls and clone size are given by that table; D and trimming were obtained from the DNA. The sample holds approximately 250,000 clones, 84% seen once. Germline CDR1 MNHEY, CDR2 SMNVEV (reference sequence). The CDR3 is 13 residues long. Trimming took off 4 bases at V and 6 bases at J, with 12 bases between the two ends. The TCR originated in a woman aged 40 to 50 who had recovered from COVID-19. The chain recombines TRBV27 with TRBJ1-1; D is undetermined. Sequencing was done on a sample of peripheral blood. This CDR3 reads CASSSPGRPEAFF. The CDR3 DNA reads TGTGCCAGCAGTTCTCCAGGCCGACCTGAAGCTTTCTTT.